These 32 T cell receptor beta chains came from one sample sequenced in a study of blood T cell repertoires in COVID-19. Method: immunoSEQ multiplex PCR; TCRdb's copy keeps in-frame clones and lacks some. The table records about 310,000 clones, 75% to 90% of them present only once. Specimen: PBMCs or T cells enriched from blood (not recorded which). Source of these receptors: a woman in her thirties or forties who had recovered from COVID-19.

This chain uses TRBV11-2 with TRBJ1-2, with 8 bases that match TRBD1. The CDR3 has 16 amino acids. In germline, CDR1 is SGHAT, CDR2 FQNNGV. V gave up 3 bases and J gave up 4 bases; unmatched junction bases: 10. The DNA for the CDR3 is TGTGCCAGCAGCTTTCTCACAGGGGGATGGGGCTATGGCTACACCTTC. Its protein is CASSFLTGGWGYGYTF.

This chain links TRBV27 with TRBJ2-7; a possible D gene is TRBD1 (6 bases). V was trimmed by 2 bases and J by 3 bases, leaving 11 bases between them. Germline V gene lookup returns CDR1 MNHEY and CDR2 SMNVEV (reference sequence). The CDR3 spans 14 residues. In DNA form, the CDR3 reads TGTGCCAGCAGTTTACAGGGGCGCGGCTACGAGCAGTACTTC. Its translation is CASSLQGRGYEQYF.

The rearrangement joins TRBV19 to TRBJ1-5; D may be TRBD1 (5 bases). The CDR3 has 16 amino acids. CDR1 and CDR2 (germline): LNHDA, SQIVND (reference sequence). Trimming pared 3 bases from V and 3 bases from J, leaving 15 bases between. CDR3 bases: TGTGCCAGTAGTATGGATCGGGGGTTTGCCAATCAGCCCCAGCATTTT. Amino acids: CASSMDRGFANQPQHF.

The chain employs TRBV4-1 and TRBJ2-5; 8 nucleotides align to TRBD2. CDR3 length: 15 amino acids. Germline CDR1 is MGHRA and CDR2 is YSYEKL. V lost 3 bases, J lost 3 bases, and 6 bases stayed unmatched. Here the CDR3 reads CASSHVSGGKETQYF. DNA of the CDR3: TGCGCCAGCAGCCATGTCAGCGGGGGCAAAGAGACCCAGTACTTC.

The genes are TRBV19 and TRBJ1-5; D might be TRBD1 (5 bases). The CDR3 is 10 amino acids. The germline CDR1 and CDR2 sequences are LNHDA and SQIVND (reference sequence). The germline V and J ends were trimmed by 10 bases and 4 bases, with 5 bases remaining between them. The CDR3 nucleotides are TGTGCCACAGGGAATCAGCCCCAGCATTTT. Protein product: CATGNQPQHF.

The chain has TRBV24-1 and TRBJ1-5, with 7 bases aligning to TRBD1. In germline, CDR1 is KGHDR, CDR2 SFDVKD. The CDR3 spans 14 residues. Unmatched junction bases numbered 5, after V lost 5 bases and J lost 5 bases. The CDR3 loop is CATSGDSNHQPQHF. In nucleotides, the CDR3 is TGTGCCACCAGTGGGGACAGCAACCATCAGCCCCAGCATTTT.

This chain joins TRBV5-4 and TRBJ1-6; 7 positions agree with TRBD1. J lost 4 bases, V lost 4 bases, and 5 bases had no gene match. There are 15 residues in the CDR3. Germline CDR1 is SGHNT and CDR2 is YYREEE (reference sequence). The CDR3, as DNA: TGTGCCAGCAGCACGGGACAGACTTATAATTCACCCCTCCACTTT. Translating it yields CASSTGQTYNSPLHF.

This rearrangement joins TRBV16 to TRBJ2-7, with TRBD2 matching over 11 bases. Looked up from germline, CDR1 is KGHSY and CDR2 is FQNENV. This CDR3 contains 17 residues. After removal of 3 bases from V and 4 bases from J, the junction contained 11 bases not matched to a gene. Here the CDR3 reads CASSQVSGRAIQYEQYF. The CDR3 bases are TGTGCCAGCAGCCAGGTTAGCGGGAGGGCGATTCAATACGAGCAGTACTTC.

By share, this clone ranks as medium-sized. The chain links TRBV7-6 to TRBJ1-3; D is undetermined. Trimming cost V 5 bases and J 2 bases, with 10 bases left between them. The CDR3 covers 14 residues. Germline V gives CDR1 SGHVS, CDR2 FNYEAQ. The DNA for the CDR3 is TGTGCCAGCAGCCCCCCCGGGACTGGAAACACCATATATTTT. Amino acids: CASSPPGTGNTIYF.

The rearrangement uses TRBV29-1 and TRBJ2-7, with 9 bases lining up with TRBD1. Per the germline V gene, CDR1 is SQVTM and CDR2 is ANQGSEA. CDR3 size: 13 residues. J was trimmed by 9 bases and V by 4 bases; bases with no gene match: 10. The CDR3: CSVAGTGYTWQYF. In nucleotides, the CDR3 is TGCAGCGTTGCCGGGACAGGGTATACATGGCAGTACTTC.

The CDR3 DNA is TGCAGCGTTGATGACAGGTCAAACTATGGCTACACCTTC. This translates into CSVDDRSNYGYTF. This sequence joins TRBV29-1 and TRBJ1-2; maybe TRBD1 (6 bases). V was clipped by 3 bases and J by 2 bases, with 10 bases between them. CDR1 and CDR2 (germline): SQVTM, ANQGSEA. The CDR3 runs to 13 residues. The full variable domain, its missing parts supplied by reference TRBV29-1 and TRBJ1-2, is SAVISQKPSRDICQRGTSLTIQCQVDSQVTMMFWYRQQPGQSLTLIATANQGSEATYESGFVIDKFPISRPNLTFSTLTVSNMSPEDSSIYLCSVDDRSNYGYTFGSGTRLTVV.

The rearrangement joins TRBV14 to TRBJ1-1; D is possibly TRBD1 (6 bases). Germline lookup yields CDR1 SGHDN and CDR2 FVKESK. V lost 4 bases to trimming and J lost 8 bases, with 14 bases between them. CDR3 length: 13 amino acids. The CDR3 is CASSPRGQGEAFF. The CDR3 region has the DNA TGTGCCAGCAGCCCCCGTGGGCAGGGGGAAGCTTTCTTT.

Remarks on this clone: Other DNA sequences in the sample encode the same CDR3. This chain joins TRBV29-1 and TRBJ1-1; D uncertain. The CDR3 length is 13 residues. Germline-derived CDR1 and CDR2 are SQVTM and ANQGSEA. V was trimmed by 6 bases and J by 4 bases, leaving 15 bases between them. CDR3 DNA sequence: TGCAGCGTGACGACCGGAGCGGGCACTGAAGCTTTCTTT. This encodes CSVTTGAGTEAFF.

The CDR3 nucleotides are TGTGCCAGCAGCTCCCACCTCTTTGGGACTGGCTTCTACGAGCAGTACTTC. Its protein product is CASSSHLFGTGFYEQYF. This chain joins TRBV7-2 and TRBJ2-7; TRBD2 is a possible D gene (6 bases). This CDR3 has 17 residues. Germline V gene data show CDR1 as SGHTA and CDR2 as FQGNSA. Trimming took off 4 bases at V and 3 bases at J, with 22 bases between the two ends.

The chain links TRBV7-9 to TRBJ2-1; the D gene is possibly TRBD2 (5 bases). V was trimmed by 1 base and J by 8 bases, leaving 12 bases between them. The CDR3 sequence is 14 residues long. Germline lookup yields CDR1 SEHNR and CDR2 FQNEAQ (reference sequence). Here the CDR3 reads CASSLVLAGDEQFF. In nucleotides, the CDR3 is TGTGCCAGCAGCTTAGTTCTTGCGGGCGATGAGCAGTTCTTC.

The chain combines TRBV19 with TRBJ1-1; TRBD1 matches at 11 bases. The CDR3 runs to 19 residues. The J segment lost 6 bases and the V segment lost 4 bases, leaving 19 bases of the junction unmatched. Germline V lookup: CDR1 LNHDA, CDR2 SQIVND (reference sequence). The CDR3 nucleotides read TGTGCCAGTAGTAGGCGGATAGGACAGGGGGCGTCATTGGTAGCTGAAGCTTTCTTT. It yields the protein CASSRRIGQGASLVAEAFF.

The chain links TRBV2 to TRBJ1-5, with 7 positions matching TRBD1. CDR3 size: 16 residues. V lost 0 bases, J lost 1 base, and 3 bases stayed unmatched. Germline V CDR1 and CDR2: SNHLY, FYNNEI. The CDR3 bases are TGTGCCAGCAGTGAAGCTCGGGGACAGAGCAATCAGCCCCAGCATTTT. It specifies CASSEARGQSNQPQHF. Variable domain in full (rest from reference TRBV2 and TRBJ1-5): EPEVTQTPSHQVTQMGQEVILRCVPISNHLYFYWYRQILGQKVEFLVSFYNNEISEKSEIFDDQFSVERPDGSNFTLKIRSTKLEDSAMYFCASSEARGQSNQPQHFGDGTRLSIL.

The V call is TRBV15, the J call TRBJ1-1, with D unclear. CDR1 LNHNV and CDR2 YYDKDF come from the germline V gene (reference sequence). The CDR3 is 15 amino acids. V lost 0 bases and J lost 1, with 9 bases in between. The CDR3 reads CATSRDRAGNTEAFF. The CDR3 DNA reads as TGTGCCACCAGCAGAGATCGTGCGGGGAACACTGAAGCTTTCTTT.

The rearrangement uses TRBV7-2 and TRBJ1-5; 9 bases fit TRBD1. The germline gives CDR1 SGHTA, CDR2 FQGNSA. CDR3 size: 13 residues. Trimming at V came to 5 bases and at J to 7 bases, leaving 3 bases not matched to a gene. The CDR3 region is CASSRTGDQPQHF. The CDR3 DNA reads TGTGCCAGCAGCAGGACAGGGGACCAGCCCCAGCATTTT.

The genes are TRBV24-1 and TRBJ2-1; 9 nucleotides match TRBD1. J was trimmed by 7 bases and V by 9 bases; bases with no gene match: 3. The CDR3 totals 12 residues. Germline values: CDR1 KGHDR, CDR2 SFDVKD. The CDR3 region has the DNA TGTGCCACCGGGACAGGGACAAATGAGCAGTTCTTC. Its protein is CATGTGTNEQFF.

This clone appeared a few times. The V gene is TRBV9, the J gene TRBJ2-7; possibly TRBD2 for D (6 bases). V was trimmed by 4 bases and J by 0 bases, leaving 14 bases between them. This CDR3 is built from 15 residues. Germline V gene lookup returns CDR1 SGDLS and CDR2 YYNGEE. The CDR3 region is CASSPTPTSSYEQYF. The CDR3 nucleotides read TGTGCCAGCAGCCCCACCCCGACTAGCTCCTACGAGCAGTACTTC.

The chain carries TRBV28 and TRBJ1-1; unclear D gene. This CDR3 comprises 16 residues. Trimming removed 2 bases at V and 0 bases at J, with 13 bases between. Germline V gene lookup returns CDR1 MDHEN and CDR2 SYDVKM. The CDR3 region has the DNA TGTGCCAGCAGTTTAGTGGGGAGAGGAGTGAACACTGAAGCTTTCTTT. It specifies CASSLVGRGVNTEAFF.

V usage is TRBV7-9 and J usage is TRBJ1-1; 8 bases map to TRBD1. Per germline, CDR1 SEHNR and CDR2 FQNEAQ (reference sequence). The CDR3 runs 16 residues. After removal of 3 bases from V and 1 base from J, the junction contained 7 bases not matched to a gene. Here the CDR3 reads CASSFIGQGWNTEAFF. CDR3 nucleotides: TGTGCCAGCAGCTTTATCGGACAGGGATGGAACACTGAAGCTTTCTTT.

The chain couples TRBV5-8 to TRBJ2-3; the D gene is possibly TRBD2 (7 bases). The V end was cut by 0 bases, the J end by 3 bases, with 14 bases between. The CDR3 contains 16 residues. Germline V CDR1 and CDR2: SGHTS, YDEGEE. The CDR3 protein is CASSLGTGGPTDTQYF. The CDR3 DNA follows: TGTGCCAGCAGCTTGGGAACCGGGGGGCCTACAGATACGCAGTATTTT.

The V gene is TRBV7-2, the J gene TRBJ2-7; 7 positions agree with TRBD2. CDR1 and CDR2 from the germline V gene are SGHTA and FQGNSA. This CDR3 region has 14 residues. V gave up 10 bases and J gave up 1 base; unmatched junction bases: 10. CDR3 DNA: TGTGCCATCCTAGTGGGAGGGAGATCCTACGAGCAGTACTTC. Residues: CAILVGGRSYEQYF.

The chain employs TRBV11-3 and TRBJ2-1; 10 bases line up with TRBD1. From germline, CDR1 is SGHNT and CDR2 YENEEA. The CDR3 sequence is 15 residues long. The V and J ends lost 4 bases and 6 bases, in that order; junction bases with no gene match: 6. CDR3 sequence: CASSSGTGVTNEQFF. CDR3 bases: TGTGCCAGCAGCTCCGGGACAGGGGTAACCAATGAGCAGTTCTTC.

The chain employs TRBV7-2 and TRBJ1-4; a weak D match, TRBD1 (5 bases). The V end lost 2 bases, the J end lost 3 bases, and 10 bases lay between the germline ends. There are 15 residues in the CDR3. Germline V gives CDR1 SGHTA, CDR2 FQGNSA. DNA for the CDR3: TGTGCCAGCAGCTTAACGGGGGTGGCTAATGAAAAACTGTTTTTT. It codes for CASSLTGVANEKLFF.

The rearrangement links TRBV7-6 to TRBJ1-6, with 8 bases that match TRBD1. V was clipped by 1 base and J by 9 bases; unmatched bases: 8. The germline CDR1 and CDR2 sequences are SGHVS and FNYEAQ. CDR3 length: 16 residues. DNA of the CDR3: TGTGCCAGCAGCTTAGGGACAGGGAACGTTGGTTCACCCCTCCACTTT. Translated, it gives CASSLGTGNVGSPLHF.

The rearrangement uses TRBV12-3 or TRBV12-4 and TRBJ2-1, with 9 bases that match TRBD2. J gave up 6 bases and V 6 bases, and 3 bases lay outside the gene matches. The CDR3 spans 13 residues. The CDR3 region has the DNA TGTGCCAGCAGGACTAGCGGAAGCAATGAGCAGTTCTTC. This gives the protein CASRTSGSNEQFF.

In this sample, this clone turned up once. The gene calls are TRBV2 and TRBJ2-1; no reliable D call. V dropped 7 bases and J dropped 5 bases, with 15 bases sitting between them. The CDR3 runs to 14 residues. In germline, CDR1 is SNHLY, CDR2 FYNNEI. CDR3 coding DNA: TGTGCCAGCAACCCACAGTGGCCAAACAATGAGCAGTTCTTC. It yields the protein CASNPQWPNNEQFF.

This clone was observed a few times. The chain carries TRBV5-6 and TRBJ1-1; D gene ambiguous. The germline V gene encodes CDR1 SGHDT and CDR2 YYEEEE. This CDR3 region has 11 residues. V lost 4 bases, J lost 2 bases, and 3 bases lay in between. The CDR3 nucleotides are TGTGCCAGCAGCCTCAACACTGAAGCTTTCTTT. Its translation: CASSLNTEAFF. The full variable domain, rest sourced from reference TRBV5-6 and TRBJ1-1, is DAGVTQSPTHLIKTRGQQVTLRCSPKSGHDTVSWYQQALGQGPQFIFQYYEEEERQRGNFPDRFSGHQFPNYSSELNVNALLLGDSALYLCASSLNTEAFFGQGTRLTVV.

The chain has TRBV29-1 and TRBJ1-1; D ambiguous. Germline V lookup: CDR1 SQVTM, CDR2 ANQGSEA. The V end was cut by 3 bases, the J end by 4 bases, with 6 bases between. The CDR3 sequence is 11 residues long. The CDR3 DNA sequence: TGCAGCGTTGATGGGCCCACTGAAGCTTTCTTT. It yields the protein CSVDGPTEAFF.